The entry below gives a single TCR beta chain sequence along with its context. The protocol was immunoSEQ multiplex PCR, while the TCRdb copy is restricted to in-frame clones and leaves out a portion. The sample includes approximately 130,000 clones, about 87% of them seen just once. The germline V gene encodes CDR1 KGHSH and CDR2 LQKENI. V lost 0 bases and J 2 bases, leaving 13 bases between the germline ends. This CDR3 has 16 residues. This sample was taken from a study of control samples from healthy donors and cancer patients. The clonotype was recovered from a man between 60 and 75 years old in good health. This sequence joins TRBV18 and TRBJ2-5; D is perhaps TRBD1 (6 bases). The sample taken for sequencing was blood. The CDR3 sequence is CASSPPVSQGQETQYF. In nucleotides, the CDR3 is TGTGCCAGCTCACCACCGGTGTCACAGGGTCAAGAGACCCAGTACTTC.